These 21 T cell receptor beta chains were sequenced from one sample in a study of shared clonotypes between healthy human individuals. The repertoire was sequenced with immunoSEQ multiplex PCR; TCRdb's copy has only in-frame clones and lacks some. The table shows about 980,000 clones, with less than 85% occurring only once. The sequenced material came from memory CD4+ T cells sorted from blood. Subset described: CD45RA-negative fraction. The receptors come from a man aged 18 to 30 in good health.

V and J are TRBV7-2 and TRBJ2-3, with unresolved D. Per germline, CDR1 SGHTA and CDR2 FQGNSA. Trimming took 5 bases from V and 0 from J, leaving 15 bases between them. CDR3 length: 16 residues. The CDR3 DNA reads as TGTGCCAGCAGCGCGGTAGCTGATTCTAGCACAGATACGCAGTATTTT. This translates into CASSAVADSSTDTQYF.

CDR3: CAWGGTGLNQPQHF. The CDR3 bases are TGTGCCTGGGGTGGGACAGGACTCAATCAGCCCCAGCATTTT. The chain combines TRBV30 with TRBJ1-5; 8 bases line up with TRBD1. This CDR3 has 14 amino acids. With V trimmed by 5 bases and J by 3 bases, 6 bases remained unmatched. Germline lookup yields CDR1 GTSNPN and CDR2 SVGIG (reference sequence).

The J gene is TRBJ2-7, the V gene TRBV29-1, with a weak D call TRBD1 (5 bases). CDR1 and CDR2 from the germline V gene are SQVTM and ANQGSEA. V gave up 1 base and J gave up 3 bases, with 16 bases separating them. The CDR3 covers 15 residues. CDR3 nucleotide sequence: TGCAGCGTTGAAGGGGCTGGACAAGGGAACTACGAGCAGTACTTC. It encodes CSVEGAGQGNYEQYF.

Note on this clone: Other DNA sequences in the sample encode the same CDR3. This sequence joins TRBV7-9 and TRBJ2-3; D ambiguous. V was shortened by 5 bases and J by 0 bases, with 6 bases between the two germline ends. The CDR3 spans 13 residues. The germline gives CDR1 SEHNR, CDR2 FQNEAQ (reference sequence). The CDR3 region is CASSRGSTDTQYF. For the CDR3, the DNA is TGTGCCAGCAGCCGAGGAAGCACAGATACGCAGTATTTT.

V is TRBV5-1 and J is TRBJ2-5; 7 positions match TRBD1. CDR3 length: 14 amino acids. V lost 3 bases, J lost 1 base, and 3 bases stayed unmatched. CDR1 and CDR2 (germline): SGHRS, YFSETQ. The CDR3 is CASSWGQSQETQYF. CDR3 nucleotide sequence: TGCGCCAGCAGCTGGGGACAGAGCCAAGAGACCCAGTACTTC.

The chain uses TRBV7-9 and TRBJ1-6; possible D gene TRBD1, 6 bases. Germline V gene data show CDR1 as SEHNR and CDR2 as FQNEAQ (reference sequence). With 1 base removed from V and 7 bases from J, the gap between germline ends came to 14 bases. The CDR3 is made up of 16 amino acids. DNA of the CDR3: TGTGCCAGCAGCTTAGGGGAGCAGGGGCCAAATTCACCCCTCCACTTT. Translated, it gives CASSLGEQGPNSPLHF.

This clone was detected a few times. Other DNA sequences in the same sample also yield this CDR3. The chain is built from TRBV10-3 and TRBJ2-5; D is undetermined. V was shortened by 2 bases and J by 5 bases, with 3 bases between the two germline ends. CDR3 length: 11 amino acids. From germline, CDR1 is ENHRY and CDR2 SYGVKD. CDR3 residues: CAISEGETQYF. In DNA form, the CDR3 reads TGTGCCATCAGTGAGGGGGAGACCCAGTACTTC.

The rearrangement links TRBV25-1 to TRBJ2-2, with 12 bases lining up with TRBD1. V was pared by 6 bases and J by 6 bases, with 2 bases of the junction left unmatched. CDR3 length equals 14 residues. CDR1 and CDR2 from the germline V gene are MGHDK and SYGVNS. The CDR3 loop is CASRGTGGAGELFF. The DNA of the CDR3 is TGTGCCAGCAGGGGGACAGGGGGCGCCGGGGAGCTGTTTTTT. The whole variable domain, filled in from reference TRBV25-1 and TRBJ2-2, reads EADIYQTPRYLVIGTGKKITLECSQTMGHDKMYWYQQDPGMELHLIHYSYGVNSTEKGDLSSESTVSRIRTEHFPLTLESARPSHTSQYLCASRGTGGAGELFFGEGSRLTVL.

This clone was counted a few times. The genes are TRBV7-2 and TRBJ2-3, with 8 bases identical to TRBD1. The CDR3 runs to 14 residues. V lost 5 bases, J lost 6 bases, and 7 bases stayed unmatched. CDR1 and CDR2 from the germline V gene are SGHTA and FQGNSA. The CDR3 coding sequence is TGTGCCAGCAGCACGGGACAGGTTTCCGATACGCAGTATTTT. Translating gives CASSTGQVSDTQYF.

The V and J genes are TRBV6-5 and TRBJ2-7; D is unclear. Trimming pared 7 bases from V and 7 bases from J, leaving 14 bases between. The germline CDR1 and CDR2 sequences are MNHEY and SVGAGI. The CDR3 totals 12 residues. CDR3 sequence: CASKKDLGEQYF. The CDR3 DNA sequence: TGTGCCAGCAAAAAGGACCTGGGAGAGCAGTACTTC.

A remark on this clone: In the same sample, other DNA sequences code for this CDR3. V gene TRBV5-1 combines with J gene TRBJ1-1, with TRBD1 matching 7 bases. The V and J ends lost 0 bases and 4 bases, in that order; junction bases with no gene match: 3. The CDR3 consists of 14 residues. Looked up from germline, CDR1 is SGHRS and CDR2 is YFSETQ. The CDR3 here is CASSLDRGGTEAFF. The CDR3 DNA sequence: TGCGCCAGCAGCTTGGACAGGGGTGGCACTGAAGCTTTCTTT.

This chain uses TRBV29-1 with TRBJ2-1; TRBD2 matches at 14 bases. Germline lookup yields CDR1 SQVTM and CDR2 ANQGSEA. The V gene end was trimmed by 7 bases and the J gene end by 7 bases; junction bases not matched to a gene: 3. The CDR3 extends over 13 amino acids. Here the CDR3 DNA reads TGCAGCGCAGGACTAGCGGGGGGAAATGAGCAGTTCTTC. As protein: CSAGLAGGNEQFF.

With respect to this clone: Different DNA sequences within this sample yield the same CDR3. The rearrangement joins TRBV10-1 to TRBJ2-3; D not resolved. The CDR3 sequence is 12 residues long. Germline V CDR1 and CDR2: WNHNN, SYGVQD (reference sequence). Trimming removed 0 bases from V and 4 bases from J, with 2 bases in between. The CDR3 loop is CASSESSDTQYF. The CDR3 DNA sequence: TGCGCCAGCAGTGAGTCGTCAGATACGCAGTATTTT.

V gene TRBV10-2 combines with J gene TRBJ1-1; D is uncertain. Per the germline V gene, CDR1 is WSHSY and CDR2 is SAAADI. This CDR3 has 14 residues. V was clipped by 4 bases and J by 1 base, with 10 bases between them. CDR3 residues: CASSGGKANTEAFF. The CDR3, as DNA: TGCGCCAGCAGTGGGGGAAAGGCGAACACTGAAGCTTTCTTT.

CDR3 amino acids: CASSRGQGAETQYF. The CDR3 coding sequence is TGTGCCAGCAGCAGGGGACAGGGGGCAGAGACCCAGTACTTC. The chain employs TRBV5-6 and TRBJ2-5, with TRBD1 identical over 12 bases. Looked up from germline, CDR1 is SGHDT and CDR2 is YYEEEE. V was pared by 4 bases and J by 4 bases, with 2 bases of the junction left unmatched. This CDR3 contains 14 residues.

J is TRBJ2-3 and V is TRBV6-6; possible D gene TRBD2, 6 bases. The CDR3 has 14 amino acids. The ends were cut back, 7 bases at V and 1 base at J, with 12 bases in the middle. Germline values: CDR1 MNHNY, CDR2 SVGAGI (reference sequence). CDR3 nucleotides: TGTGCCAGCACCCAGCGGGTTCGCACAGATACGCAGTATTTT. It specifies CASTQRVRTDTQYF.

CDR3 residues: CASGLVLSAGVTEAFF. CDR3 DNA: TGTGCTAGTGGTTTGGTACTGTCCGCGGGGGTTACTGAAGCTTTCTTT. The chain uses TRBV12-5 and TRBJ1-1; a possible D gene is TRBD1 (5 bases). CDR3 length: 16 amino acids. Germline CDR1 is LGHNT and CDR2 is FRNRAP. Trimming removed 0 bases from V and 5 bases from J, with 16 bases in between.

The chain links TRBV19 to TRBJ2-3; D might be TRBD2 (6 bases). Trimming took 3 bases from V and 8 from J, leaving 24 bases between them. Looked up from germline, CDR1 is LNHDA and CDR2 is SQIVND (reference sequence). The CDR3 is 17 residues long. DNA for the CDR3: TGTGCCAGTAGTATTCTAGGCACCACTAGCCGCCGAGGTACGCAGTATTTT. Translation gives CASSILGTTSRRGTQYF.

This chain joins TRBV6-5 and TRBJ2-2; D may be TRBD1 (6 bases). Germline assignment: CDR1 MNHEY and CDR2 SVGAGI. V shed 2 bases and J shed 5 bases, with 9 bases lying between them. This CDR3 spans 14 amino acids. The CDR3 is CASSYLTGTGELFF. The CDR3 DNA reads TGTGCCAGCAGTTACCTAACAGGGACCGGGGAGCTGTTTTTT.

This chain uses TRBV30 with TRBJ1-2; a possible D gene is TRBD1 (5 bases). Germline CDR1 reads GTSNPN; CDR2 reads SVGIG (reference sequence). V was pared by 4 bases and J by 0 bases, with 15 bases between. The CDR3 length is 15 residues. The CDR3 region is CAWTMLRGANYGYTF. The CDR3, as DNA: TGTGCCTGGACCATGCTGAGGGGCGCTAACTATGGCTACACCTTC.

J is TRBJ2-1 and V is TRBV29-1; unclear D gene. From germline, CDR1 is SQVTM and CDR2 ANQGSEA. This CDR3 comprises 12 residues. With 7 bases removed from V and 7 bases from J, the gap between germline ends came to 14 bases. For the CDR3, the DNA is TGCAGCGCTACACAGTTGGCTAATGAGCAGTTCTTC. It codes for CSATQLANEQFF.